The TCR beta chain described here comes from a study of blood T cell repertoires in COVID-19. Study context: T cells, B-cell-depleted T cells, or PBMCs supplied cDNA or gDNA.

The V gene end was trimmed by 6 bases and the J gene end by 3 bases; junction bases not matched to a gene: 11. This CDR3 region has 15 residues. Germline V gene lookup returns CDR1 MNHEY and CDR2 SVGAGI. Under the authors' procedure: Nucleated cell number was recorded as an estimate derived from reference gene primer amplification. Repertoires were generated with immunoSEQ multiplex PCR, while TCRdb's copy carries only in-frame clones and drops some. For V, J and clone size, that table is used; D and trimming come from the DNA. The sample has 90,000 to 130,000 clones, around 90% seen once. Specimen: peripheral blood. The receptor was derived from a human donor in a cohort sampled during active COVID-19. The genes are TRBV6-5 and TRBJ2-7; TRBD1 agrees at 7 bases. The CDR3 DNA reads TGTGCCAGCAGACCTCGCGCAGGGGGTGACTACGAGCAGTACTTC. Residues: CASRPRAGGDYEQYF.